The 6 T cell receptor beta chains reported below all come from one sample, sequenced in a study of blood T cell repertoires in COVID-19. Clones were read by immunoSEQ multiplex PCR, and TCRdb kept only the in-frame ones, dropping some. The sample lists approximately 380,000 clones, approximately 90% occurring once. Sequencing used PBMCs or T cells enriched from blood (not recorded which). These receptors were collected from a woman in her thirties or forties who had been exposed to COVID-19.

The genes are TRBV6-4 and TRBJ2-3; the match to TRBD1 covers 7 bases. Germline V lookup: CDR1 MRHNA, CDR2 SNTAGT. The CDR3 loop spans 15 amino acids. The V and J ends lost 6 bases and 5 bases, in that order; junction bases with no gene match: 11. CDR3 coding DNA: TGTGCCAGCAGCCCCAAAGGGGGCAACGGAGATACGCAGTATTTT. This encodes CASSPKGGNGDTQYF.

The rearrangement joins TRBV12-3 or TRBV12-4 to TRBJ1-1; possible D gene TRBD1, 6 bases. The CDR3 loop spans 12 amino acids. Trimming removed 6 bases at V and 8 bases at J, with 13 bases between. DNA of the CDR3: TGTGCCAGCAGGCAACAGGGATACGAAGCTTTCTTT. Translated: CASRQQGYEAFF.

The CDR3 protein is CASSVASTRDRGNTGELFF. DNA for the CDR3: TGTGCCAGCAGCGTAGCTTCGACTCGAGACAGGGGTAACACCGGGGAGCTGTTTTTT. V is TRBV9 and J is TRBJ2-2; 8 nucleotides match TRBD1. The CDR3 contains 19 residues. Germline CDR1 SGDLS, CDR2 YYNGEE. The junction had 12 bases not matched to a gene; V was cut back by 0 bases and J by 2 bases.

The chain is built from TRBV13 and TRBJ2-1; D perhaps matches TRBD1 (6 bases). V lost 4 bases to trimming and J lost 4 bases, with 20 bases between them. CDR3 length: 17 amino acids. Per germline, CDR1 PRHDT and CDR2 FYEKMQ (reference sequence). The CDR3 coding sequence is TGTGCCAGCAGCTCAAGGAATCCGGGACATGGGTACAATGAGCAGTTCTTC. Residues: CASSSRNPGHGYNEQFF. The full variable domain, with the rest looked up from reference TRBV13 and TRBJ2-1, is AAGVIQSPRHLIKEKRETATLKCYPIPRHDTVYWYQQGPGQDPQFLISFYEKMQSDKGSIPDRFSAQQFSDYHSELNMSSLELGDSALYFCASSSRNPGHGYNEQFFGPGTRLTVL.

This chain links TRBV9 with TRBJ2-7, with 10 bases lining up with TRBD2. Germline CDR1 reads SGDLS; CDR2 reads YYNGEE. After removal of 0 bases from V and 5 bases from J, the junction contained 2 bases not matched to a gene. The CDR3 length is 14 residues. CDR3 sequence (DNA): TGTGCCAGCAGCGTAGGGGGGACTAGCGACGAGCAGTACTTC. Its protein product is CASSVGGTSDEQYF. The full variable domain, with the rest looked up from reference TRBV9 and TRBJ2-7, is DSGVTQTPKHLITATGQRVTLRCSPRSGDLSVYWYQQSLDQGLQFLIQYYNGEERAKGNILERFSAQQFPDLHSELNLSSLELGDSALYFCASSVGGTSDEQYFGPGTRLTVT.

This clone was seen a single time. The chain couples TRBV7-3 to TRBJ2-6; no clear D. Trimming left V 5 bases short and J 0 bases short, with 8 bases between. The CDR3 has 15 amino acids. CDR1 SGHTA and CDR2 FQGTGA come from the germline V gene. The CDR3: CASSLISSGANVLTF. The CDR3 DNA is TGTGCCAGCAGCCTTATATCCTCTGGGGCCAACGTCCTGACTTTC. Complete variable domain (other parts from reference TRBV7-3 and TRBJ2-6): GAGVSQTPSNKVTEKGKYVELRCDPISGHTALYWYRQSLGQGPEFLIYFQGTGAADDSGLPNDRFFAVRPEGSVSTLKIQRTERGDSAVYLCASSLISSGANVLTFGAGSRLTVL.